This T cell receptor (beta chain) was observed in a study of T cell responses to AZD1222 COVID-19 vaccine. Study results and limitations: Clonal diversity may have been underestimated, and the donors were mostly white British, with more females than males. Epitopes outside B.1.351 and B.1.1.7 mutated regions reportedly drew nearly half of spike TCRs. Spike-specific TCR repertoires showed rising breadth and depth after two AZD1222 doses. Sampling captured repertoires only after the peak T cell response.

About this clone itself: Its antigen remains unknown.

Generated by immunoSEQ multiplex PCR, the TCRdb table keeps only in-frame clones and is missing some. This sample has 80,000 to 100,000 clones, with approximately 89% found just once. The sample here was peripheral blood, taken on day 0 of MenACWY control vaccination. This TCR was sampled from an adult in good health.

The CDR3 spells CASSLTTAGGNTIYF. CDR3 DNA sequence: TGTGCCAGCAGCTTAACGACCGCGGGGGGAAACACCATATATTTT. V is TRBV7-2 and J is TRBJ1-3; D is unclear. The V end was cut by 2 bases, the J end by 4 bases, with 12 bases between. The length of the CDR3 is 15 residues. The germline CDR1 and CDR2 sequences are SGHTA and FQGNSA.